Below are 9 T cell receptor beta chains sequenced from a single sample in a study of CD8 T cells in Susac syndrome. Random hexamers were used to reverse transcribe about 0.5 to 1 ug of RNA. TCRdb redid the calling of the immunoSEQ multiplex PCR reads with MiXCR, one entry per CDR3 protein. This table has around 170,000 distinct CDR3 sequences, 95% appearing once. Sequences were obtained from CD8+ T cells from PBMCs. These receptors were taken from a human donor with Susac syndrome.

The chain has TRBV27 and TRBJ1-2, with D perhaps matching TRBD1 (6 bases). This CDR3 is built from 15 residues. The ends were cut back, 4 bases at V and 1 base at J, with 13 bases in the middle. From germline, CDR1 is MNHEY and CDR2 SMNVEV (reference sequence). The CDR3 sequence: CASSSGQQLNYGYTF. The DNA for the CDR3 is TGTGCCAGCAGTTCTGGACAGCAACTTAACTATGGCTACACCTTC.

V gene TRBV27 combines with J gene TRBJ1-1; D is ambiguous. The germline V gene has CDR1 MNHEY and CDR2 SMNVEV (reference sequence). With 2 bases removed from V and 1 base from J, the gap between germline ends came to 5 bases. The CDR3 has 13 amino acids. Here the CDR3 DNA reads TGTGCCAGCAGTTTAGACGCGAACACTGAAGCTTTCTTT. It is translated as CASSLDANTEAFF.

This chain joins TRBV20-1 and TRBJ2-3, with no clear D. Germline lookup yields CDR1 DFQATT and CDR2 SNEGSKA (reference sequence). Between the trimmed V and J ends, which lost 6 bases and 6 bases, there was a span of 19 bases. This CDR3 is 14 amino acids long. The CDR3 coding sequence is TGCAGTGCGATCGGCCTTTCCCGTGGGGATACGCAGTATTTT. Translation gives CSAIGLSRGDTQYF.

This chain connects TRBV27 to TRBJ2-3, with D maybe TRBD2 (6 bases). The length of the CDR3 is 16 residues. V was shortened by 1 base and J by 1 base, with 12 bases between the two germline ends. The germline V gene encodes CDR1 MNHEY and CDR2 SMNVEV (reference sequence). CDR3 bases: TGTGCCAGCAGTTTATTCCAGGGAGGTGGCACAGATACGCAGTATTTT. The encoded protein is CASSLFQGGGTDTQYF.

This chain links TRBV10-3 with TRBJ2-5, with TRBD2 identical over 8 bases. Losses at the gene ends were 3 bases for V and 0 bases for J; bases not matched to a gene: 12. Per the germline V gene, CDR1 is ENHRY and CDR2 is SYGVKD. The CDR3 is 18 residues long. The CDR3 sequence: CAISDTRLGLGYQETQYF. The CDR3 coding sequence is TGTGCCATCAGTGATACCAGGCTGGGACTAGGGTACCAAGAGACCCAGTACTTC.

In DNA, the CDR3 is TGTGCCAGCAGTTTGGGGGGTGCAATCAATCAGCCCCAGCATTTT. This sequence encodes CASSLGGAINQPQHF. The chain uses TRBV27 and TRBJ1-5; tentatively, D is TRBD1 (5 bases). V was pared by 3 bases and J by 3 bases, with 12 bases between. The germline V gene encodes CDR1 MNHEY and CDR2 SMNVEV (reference sequence). The CDR3 runs 15 residues.

This chain joins TRBV28 and TRBJ2-7; TRBD2 agrees at 10 bases. This CDR3 region has 14 residues. Per the germline V gene, CDR1 is MDHEN and CDR2 is SYDVKM. V was pared by 5 bases and J by 5 bases, with 6 bases of the junction left unmatched. The CDR3 sequence is CASSPLAGVNEQYF. CDR3 DNA: TGTGCCAGCAGTCCTCTAGCGGGAGTCAACGAGCAGTACTTC.

This sequence joins TRBV27 and TRBJ2-7; D uncertain. Germline V gene data show CDR1 as MNHEY and CDR2 as SMNVEV (reference sequence). V lost 3 bases, J lost 2 bases, and 11 bases lay in between. This CDR3 has 14 residues. This chain's CDR3 is CASSFMGQTYEQYF. DNA of the CDR3: TGTGCCAGCAGTTTTATGGGCCAAACCTACGAGCAGTACTTC.

The chain employs TRBV9 and TRBJ2-7; the match to TRBD1 covers 9 bases. The germline CDR1 and CDR2 sequences are SGDLS and YYNGEE. J was trimmed by 5 bases and V by 5 bases; bases with no gene match: 14. The CDR3 is 16 residues long. The CDR3 loop reads CASSETSGTGNHEQYF. DNA of the CDR3: TGTGCCAGCAGTGAAACTTCCGGGACAGGGAACCACGAGCAGTACTTC.